The rows below give T cell receptor beta chains drawn from one sample of a study of regulatory T cells in long-lasting Graves disease. TCRdb re-called the multiplex PCR reads through MiXCR, storing one row per CDR3 protein. The sample yields around 460,000 distinct CDR3 sequences, 20% to 25% seen once. The material sequenced was peripheral blood mononuclear cells (PBMCs), taken when the disease was refractory, from a patient treated with antithyroid drugs. These receptors originate from a female donor with Graves disease. The CDR3 runs from the conserved cysteine through the conserved F or W. The order of the fields is CDR3 protein, CDR3 DNA, J gene, clone size, D gene, V gene. The D gene is left open where the match is weak. Part of the rows lack a size; the others show once, few, many or a class for expanded clones.

CDR3 protein: CATLGRGGADNSPLHF
CDR3 DNA: TGTGCCACTCTTGGACGGGGGGGCGCAGACAATTCACCCCTCCACTTT
J gene: TRBJ1-6
clone size: few
D gene: -
V gene: TRBV6-1

CDR3 protein: CAWSVAGLGQPQHF
CDR3 DNA: TGTGCCTGGAGTGTAGCCGGGCTGGGTCAGCCCCAGCATTTT
J gene: TRBJ1-5
clone size: -
D gene: -
V gene: TRBV30

CDR3 protein: CASSYGEGTAGEAQYF
CDR3 DNA: TGTGCCAGCAGTTACGGGGAGGGGACCGCAGGGGAGGCCCAGTACTTC
J gene: TRBJ2-5
clone size: -
D gene: -
V gene: TRBV6-5

CDR3 protein: CASSPEQVKAFF
CDR3 DNA: TGTGCCAGCAGCCCTGAACAGGTCAAAGCTTTCTTT
J gene: TRBJ1-1
clone size: many
D gene: -
V gene: TRBV11-2

CDR3 protein: CASSLAVSSNEKLFF
CDR3 DNA: TGCGCCAGCAGCTTGGCCGTCAGCTCTAATGAAAAACTGTTTTTT
J gene: TRBJ1-4
clone size: -
D gene: -
V gene: TRBV11-1

CDR3 protein: CASSIEPDYGYTF
CDR3 DNA: TGTGCCAGTAGTATAGAACCAGACTATGGCTACACCTTC
J gene: TRBJ1-2
clone size: -
D gene: -
V gene: TRBV19

CDR3 protein: CAWIRAGDQETQYF
CDR3 DNA: TGTGCCTGGATCAGGGCGGGAGACCAAGAGACCCAGTACTTC
J gene: TRBJ2-5
clone size: -
D gene: TRBD2
V gene: TRBV30

CDR3 protein: CASRGLAGDNEQFF
CDR3 DNA: TGTGCCAGCAGGGGACTAGCGGGAGACAATGAGCAGTTCTTC
J gene: TRBJ2-1
clone size: -
D gene: TRBD2
V gene: TRBV6-1

CDR3 protein: CASSFSGGAEETQYF
CDR3 DNA: TGTGCCAGCAGTTTTAGCGGGGGGGCCGAAGAGACCCAGTACTTC
J gene: TRBJ2-5
clone size: many
D gene: TRBD2
V gene: TRBV6-9

CDR3 protein: CASTGRQGGTDTQYF
CDR3 DNA: TGCGCCAGCACTGGGAGACAGGGGGGCACAGATACGCAGTATTTT
J gene: TRBJ2-3
clone size: -
D gene: TRBD1
V gene: TRBV5-1

CDR3 protein: CSAAGLLNEAFF
CDR3 DNA: TGCAGTGCCGCGGGACTCCTCAATGAAGCTTTCTTT
J gene: TRBJ1-1
clone size: -
D gene: -
V gene: TRBV20-1

CDR3 protein: CASSALNQGRTEAFF
CDR3 DNA: TGTGCCAGCAGCGCTCTTAATCAGGGGCGCACTGAAGCTTTCTTT
J gene: TRBJ1-1
clone size: many
D gene: -
V gene: TRBV6-2/TRBV6-3

CDR3 protein: CASSHTFLAGGNTGELFF
CDR3 DNA: TGTGCCAGCAGCCACACGTTCCTAGCGGGAGGGAACACCGGGGAGCTGTTTTTT
J gene: TRBJ2-2
clone size: -
D gene: TRBD2
V gene: TRBV6-2/TRBV6-3

CDR3 protein: CASSEAGHSETQYF
CDR3 DNA: TGTGCCAGCAGTGAAGCGGGACACTCAGAGACCCAGTACTTC
J gene: TRBJ2-5
clone size: many
D gene: -
V gene: TRBV2

CDR3 protein: CASSLVGGAGGVYGYTF
CDR3 DNA: TGTGCCAGCAGTTTAGTCGGTGGAGCAGGGGGCGTCTATGGCTACACCTTC
J gene: TRBJ1-2
clone size: many
D gene: TRBD1
V gene: TRBV12-3/TRBV12-4

CDR3 protein: CASSLGSWAEAFF
CDR3 DNA: TGTGCCAGCAGCTTAGGTAGTTGGGCTGAAGCTTTCTTT
J gene: TRBJ1-1
clone size: -
D gene: -
V gene: TRBV7-9

CDR3 protein: CASSFEGPHNEQFF
CDR3 DNA: TGTGCCAGCAGTTTTGAGGGCCCCCACAATGAGCAGTTCTTC
J gene: TRBJ2-1
clone size: -
D gene: -
V gene: TRBV27

CDR3 protein: CASSGTVYTEAFF
CDR3 DNA: TGCGCCAGTTCCGGGACAGTCTACACTGAAGCTTTCTTT
J gene: TRBJ1-1
clone size: -
D gene: TRBD1
V gene: TRBV4-3

CDR3 protein: CSTRNSGILRVAKNIQYF
CDR3 DNA: TGCAGTACGCGAAACAGTGGCATCCTACGGGTAGCCAAAAACATTCAGTACTTC
J gene: TRBJ2-4
clone size: -
D gene: -
V gene: TRBV20-1

CDR3 protein: CASAPDYTYNEQFF
CDR3 DNA: TGTGCCAGCGCCCCGGACTATACCTACAATGAGCAGTTCTTC
J gene: TRBJ2-1
clone size: -
D gene: -
V gene: TRBV7-9

CDR3 protein: CATSGEDGEKLFF
CDR3 DNA: TGTGCCACCAGTGGGGAAGACGGTGAAAAACTGTTTTTT
J gene: TRBJ1-4
clone size: -
D gene: -
V gene: TRBV24-1

CDR3 protein: CASSAHRGVGETQYF
CDR3 DNA: TGTGCCAGCAGTGCCCACAGGGGTGTAGGAGAGACCCAGTACTTC
J gene: TRBJ2-5
clone size: many
D gene: TRBD1
V gene: TRBV12-3/TRBV12-4

CDR3 protein: CASSPGQVTNYGYTF
CDR3 DNA: TGTGCCAGCAGTCCCGGACAAGTAACTAACTATGGCTACACCTTC
J gene: TRBJ1-2
clone size: many
D gene: -
V gene: TRBV28

CDR3 protein: CAWSHHPASNEKLFF
CDR3 DNA: TGTGCCTGGAGCCACCACCCAGCCTCTAATGAAAAACTGTTTTTT
J gene: TRBJ1-4
clone size: -
D gene: -
V gene: TRBV30

CDR3 protein: CASSALGQINTEAFF
CDR3 DNA: TGTGCCAGTAGTGCCCTGGGACAGATCAACACTGAAGCTTTCTTT
J gene: TRBJ1-1
clone size: -
D gene: TRBD1
V gene: TRBV19

CDR3 protein: CSAREGTEAFF
CDR3 DNA: TGCAGTGCTCGAGAGGGAACTGAAGCTTTCTTT
J gene: TRBJ1-1
clone size: many
D gene: -
V gene: TRBV20-1

CDR3 protein: CASALGPDYSPLHF
CDR3 DNA: TGTGCCAGCGCCCTGGGGCCGGATTATTCACCCCTCCACTTT
J gene: TRBJ1-6
clone size: many
D gene: -
V gene: TRBV6-1

CDR3 protein: CASRSGIDVSFNYGYTF
CDR3 DNA: TGTGCCAGCAGATCCGGGATCGACGTTAGCTTTAACTATGGCTACACCTTC
J gene: TRBJ1-2
clone size: many
D gene: -
V gene: TRBV6-1

CDR3 protein: CASSLDFRGVSYNSPLHF
CDR3 DNA: TGTGCCAGCAGCTTAGACTTTAGAGGGGTCTCCTATAATTCACCCCTCCACTTT
J gene: TRBJ1-6
clone size: -
D gene: -
V gene: TRBV7-2

CDR3 protein: CASRKLTGGFEGYTF
CDR3 DNA: TGTGCCAGCAGAAAGCTGACAGGGGGCTTTGAAGGCTACACCTTC
J gene: TRBJ1-2
clone size: many
D gene: TRBD1
V gene: TRBV2

CDR3 protein: CASSPTGGETQYF
CDR3 DNA: TGTGCCAGCAGCCCTACGGGCGGGGAGACCCAGTACTTC
J gene: TRBJ2-5
clone size: many
D gene: -
V gene: TRBV7-3

CDR3 protein: CASLHGRRADYGYTF
CDR3 DNA: TGTGCCAGTCTTCACGGAAGGCGGGCGGACTATGGCTACACCTTC
J gene: TRBJ1-2
clone size: many
D gene: -
V gene: TRBV28

CDR3 protein: CASSPPGGESPNYGYTF
CDR3 DNA: TGTGCCAGCAGCCCCCCTGGCGGGGAATCGCCTAACTATGGCTACACCTTC
J gene: TRBJ1-2
clone size: many
D gene: -
V gene: TRBV7-2

CDR3 protein: CASSGQHREQFF
CDR3 DNA: TGTGCCAGCAGCGGACAGCACCGTGAGCAGTTCTTC
J gene: TRBJ2-1
clone size: -
D gene: -
V gene: TRBV11-1

CDR3 protein: CASSPNGQLGYTF
CDR3 DNA: TGTGCCAGCAGCCCCAATGGACAGCTTGGCTACACCTTC
J gene: TRBJ1-2
clone size: few
D gene: -
V gene: TRBV11-2

CDR3 protein: CASRGTSGRVGETQYF
CDR3 DNA: TGTGCCAGCAGGGGGACTAGCGGGAGGGTGGGAGAGACCCAGTACTTC
J gene: TRBJ2-5
clone size: many
D gene: TRBD2
V gene: TRBV6-1

CDR3 protein: CSVETGTDYNEQFF
CDR3 DNA: TGCAGCGTTGAAACCGGGACAGATTACAATGAGCAGTTCTTC
J gene: TRBJ2-1
clone size: -
D gene: TRBD1
V gene: TRBV29-1

CDR3 protein: CASSLVGVDFSGANVLTF
CDR3 DNA: TGTGCCAGCAGCTTAGTGGGAGTTGACTTCTCTGGGGCCAACGTCCTGACTTTC
J gene: TRBJ2-6
clone size: -
D gene: -
V gene: TRBV7-8

CDR3 protein: CAIRDRDRVYGYTF
CDR3 DNA: TGTGCCATCCGGGACCGGGACAGGGTCTATGGCTACACCTTC
J gene: TRBJ1-2
clone size: -
D gene: TRBD1
V gene: TRBV5-4

CDR3 protein: CASSLDGGPPYEQYF
CDR3 DNA: TGTGCCAGCAGCTTGGATGGGGGGCCCCCCTACGAGCAGTACTTC
J gene: TRBJ2-7
clone size: few
D gene: -
V gene: TRBV7-2

CDR3 protein: CASSLDWAGYTF
CDR3 DNA: TGTGCCAGCAGCTTAGATTGGGCTGGCTACACCTTC
J gene: TRBJ1-2
clone size: many
D gene: -
V gene: TRBV7-2

CDR3 protein: CASSYVYESTDTQYF
CDR3 DNA: TGTGCCAGCAGTTACGTCTACGAGAGCACAGATACGCAGTATTTT
J gene: TRBJ2-3
clone size: -
D gene: -
V gene: TRBV28

CDR3 protein: CASSQGLVETQYF
CDR3 DNA: TGTGCCAGCAGCCAAGGGTTAGTGGAGACCCAGTACTTC
J gene: TRBJ2-5
clone size: few
D gene: -
V gene: TRBV3-1

CDR3 protein: CASSEIRGGELFF
CDR3 DNA: TGCGCCAGCAGTGAGATAAGGGGCGGGGAGCTGTTTTTT
J gene: TRBJ2-2
clone size: -
D gene: -
V gene: TRBV10-2

CDR3 protein: CASSSDRGRGYGYTF
CDR3 DNA: TGTGCCAGCAGTTCGGACAGGGGGCGGGGGTATGGCTACACCTTC
J gene: TRBJ1-2
clone size: many
D gene: TRBD1
V gene: TRBV27

CDR3 protein: CASSVAAADEAFF
CDR3 DNA: TGTGCCAGCAGCGTAGCTGCAGCGGACGAAGCTTTCTTT
J gene: TRBJ1-1
clone size: few
D gene: -
V gene: TRBV9

CDR3 protein: CASSPPGRGFYEQYF
CDR3 DNA: TGTGCCAGCAGTCCCCCGGGGCGAGGATTCTACGAGCAGTACTTC
J gene: TRBJ2-7
clone size: few
D gene: -
V gene: TRBV3-1

CDR3 protein: CAWSSGGAEKLFF
CDR3 DNA: TGTGCCTGGAGTTCCGGGGGCGCGGAAAAACTGTTTTTT
J gene: TRBJ1-4
clone size: -
D gene: -
V gene: TRBV30

CDR3 protein: CGVEDWEGGHTEAFF
CDR3 DNA: TGCGGCGTTGAAGATTGGGAAGGGGGCCACACTGAAGCTTTCTTT
J gene: TRBJ1-1
clone size: -
D gene: TRBD1
V gene: TRBV29-1

CDR3 protein: CAWTYSSSYEQYF
CDR3 DNA: TGTGCCTGGACCTACTCGAGCTCCTACGAGCAGTACTTC
J gene: TRBJ2-7
clone size: many
D gene: -
V gene: TRBV30

CDR3 protein: CASSQEESDPHEQYF
CDR3 DNA: TGCGCCAGCAGCCAAGAGGAGTCAGACCCACACGAGCAGTACTTC
J gene: TRBJ2-7
clone size: -
D gene: -
V gene: TRBV4-1

CDR3 protein: CASSSLANTGELFF
CDR3 DNA: TGTGCCAGCAGCTCACTAGCTAACACCGGGGAGCTGTTTTTT
J gene: TRBJ2-2
clone size: -
D gene: -
V gene: TRBV7-3